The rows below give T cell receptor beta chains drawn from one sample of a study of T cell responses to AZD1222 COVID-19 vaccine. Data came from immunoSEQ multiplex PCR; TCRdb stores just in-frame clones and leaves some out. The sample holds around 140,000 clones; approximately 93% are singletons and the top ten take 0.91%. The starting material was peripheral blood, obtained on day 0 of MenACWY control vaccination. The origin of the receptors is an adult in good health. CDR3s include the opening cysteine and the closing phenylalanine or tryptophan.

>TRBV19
CASSGTGAGNTIYF
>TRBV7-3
CASSLTGTNYEQYF
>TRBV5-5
CASSPASKETQYF
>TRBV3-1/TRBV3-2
CASSAWGAGDTGELFF
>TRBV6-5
CASSYRTVRENTEAFF
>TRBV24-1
CATSEATGGGYTF
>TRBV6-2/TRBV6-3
CASSSLRRGGADYGYTF
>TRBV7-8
CASSQGRRGNQPQHF
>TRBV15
CATSSPRELYTQYF
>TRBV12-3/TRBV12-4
CASSLGKYYGYTF
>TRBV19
CATGTIGTEAFF
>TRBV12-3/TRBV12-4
CASSPPGYNEQFF
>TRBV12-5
CASGPGQGTYEQYF
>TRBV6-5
CASSYGGGGTEAFF
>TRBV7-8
CASSPRTGGMNTGELFF
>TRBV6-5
CASSSILNTGELFF
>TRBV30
CAWSVSGRAFF
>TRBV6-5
CASRTGGTEAFF
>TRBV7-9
CASSRGTSGSGEQYF
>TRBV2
CASSQWGDREADTQYF
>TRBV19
CASTKDPSPDEKLFF
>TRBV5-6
CASSLVGDRPQHF
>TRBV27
CASSLSRGGPTASETQYF
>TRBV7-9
CASSSSEKLFF
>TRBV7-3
CASSLRRGDTGELFF
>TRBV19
CASSITLAGELFF
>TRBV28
CASSPARASRNEQFF
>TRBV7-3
CASSLNPLAYPYEQYF
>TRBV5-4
CASSSKTQGGTEAFF
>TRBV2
CASSVGLAGVSGANVLTF
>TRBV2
CASIEWTEAFF
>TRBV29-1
CSVDWGMNTEAFF
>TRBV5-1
CASSLMAPENTEAFF
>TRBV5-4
CASSLETTLNTEAFF
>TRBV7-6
CASSLGTPGTYSGNTIYF
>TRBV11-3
CASSLTRDHNEQFF
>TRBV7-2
CASSQAAGDRWPEAFF
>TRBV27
CASSFGPSGRYEQYF
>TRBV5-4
CASGAQGSYEQYF
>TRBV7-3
CASSLTQGGGYTF
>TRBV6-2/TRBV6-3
CASSYTRSNEKLFF
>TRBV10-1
CASSQTCISLGEQYF